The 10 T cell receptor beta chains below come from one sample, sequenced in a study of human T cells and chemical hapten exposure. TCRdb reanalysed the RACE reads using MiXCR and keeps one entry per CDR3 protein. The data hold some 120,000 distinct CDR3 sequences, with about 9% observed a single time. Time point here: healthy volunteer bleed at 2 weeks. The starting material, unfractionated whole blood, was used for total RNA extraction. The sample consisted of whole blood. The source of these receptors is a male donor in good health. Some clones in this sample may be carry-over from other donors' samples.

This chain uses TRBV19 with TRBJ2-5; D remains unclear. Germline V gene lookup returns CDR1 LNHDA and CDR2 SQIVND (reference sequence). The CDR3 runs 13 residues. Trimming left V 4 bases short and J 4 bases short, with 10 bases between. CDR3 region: CASSSIGGETQYF. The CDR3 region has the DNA TGTGCCAGTAGTAGCATAGGTGGAGAGACCCAGTACTTC.

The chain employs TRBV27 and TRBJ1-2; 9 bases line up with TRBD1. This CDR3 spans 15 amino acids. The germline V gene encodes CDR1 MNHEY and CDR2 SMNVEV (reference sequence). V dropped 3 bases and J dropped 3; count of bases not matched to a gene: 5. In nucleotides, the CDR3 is TGTGCCAGCAGTTTTTACAGGGGGCCAGACTATGGCTACACCTTC. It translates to CASSFYRGPDYGYTF.

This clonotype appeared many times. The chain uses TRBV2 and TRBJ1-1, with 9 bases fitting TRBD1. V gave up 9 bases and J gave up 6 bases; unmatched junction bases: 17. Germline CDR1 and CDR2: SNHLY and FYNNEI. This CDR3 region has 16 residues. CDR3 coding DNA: TGTGCCAGAATCCGGGACCCGGACAGGGGCAAGTCTGAAGCTTTCTTT. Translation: CARIRDPDRGKSEAFF. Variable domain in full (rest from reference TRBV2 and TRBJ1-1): EPEVTQTPSHQVTQMGQEVILRCVPISNHLYFYWYRQILGQKVEFLVSFYNNEISEKSEIFDDQFSVERPDGSNFTLKIRSTKLEDSAMYFCARIRDPDRGKSEAFFGQGTRLTVV.

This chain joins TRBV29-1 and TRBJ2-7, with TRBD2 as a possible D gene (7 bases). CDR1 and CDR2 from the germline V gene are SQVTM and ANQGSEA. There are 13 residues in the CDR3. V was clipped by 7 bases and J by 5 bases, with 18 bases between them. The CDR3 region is CSGWGRESDEQYF. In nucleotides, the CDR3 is TGCAGCGGCTGGGGGCGGGAGTCCGACGAGCAGTACTTC.

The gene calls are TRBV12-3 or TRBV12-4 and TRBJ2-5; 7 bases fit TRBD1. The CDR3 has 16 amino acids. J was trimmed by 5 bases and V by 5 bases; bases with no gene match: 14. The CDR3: CASSRTLGTARETQYF. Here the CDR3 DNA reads TGTGCCAGCAGTCGAACCCTCGGGACAGCAAGGGAGACCCAGTACTTC.

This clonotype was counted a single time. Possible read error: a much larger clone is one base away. The CDR3 sequence: CSVLAPGQGESGNTIYF. The CDR3 bases are TGCAGCGTTCTCGCCCCGGGACAGGGGGAATCTGGAAACACCATATATTTT. This sequence joins TRBV29-1 and TRBJ1-3; 11 bases align to TRBD1. In germline, CDR1 is SQVTM, CDR2 ANQGSEA. The CDR3 is 17 amino acids. The ends lost 5 bases at V and 1 base at J; junction bases unmatched: 10.

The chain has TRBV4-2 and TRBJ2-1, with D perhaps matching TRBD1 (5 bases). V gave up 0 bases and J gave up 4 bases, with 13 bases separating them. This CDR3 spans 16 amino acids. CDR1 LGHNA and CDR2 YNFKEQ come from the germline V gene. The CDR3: CASSQDGRAFYNEQFF. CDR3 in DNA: TGTGCCAGCAGCCAAGATGGCAGGGCGTTTTACAATGAGCAGTTCTTC.

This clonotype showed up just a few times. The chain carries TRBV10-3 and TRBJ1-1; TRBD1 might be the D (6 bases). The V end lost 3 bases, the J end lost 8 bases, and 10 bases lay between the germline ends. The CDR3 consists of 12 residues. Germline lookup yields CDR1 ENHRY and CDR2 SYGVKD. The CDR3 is CAISEGGLEAFF. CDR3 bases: TGTGCCATCAGTGAAGGGGGACTAGAAGCTTTCTTT.

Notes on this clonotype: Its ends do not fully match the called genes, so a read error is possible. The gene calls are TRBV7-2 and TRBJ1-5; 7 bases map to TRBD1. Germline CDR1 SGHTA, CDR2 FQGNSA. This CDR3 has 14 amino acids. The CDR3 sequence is CAGSSRQGGQPQHF. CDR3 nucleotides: TGTGCCGGCAGCTCCCGACAGGGAGGTCAGCCCCAGCATTTT.

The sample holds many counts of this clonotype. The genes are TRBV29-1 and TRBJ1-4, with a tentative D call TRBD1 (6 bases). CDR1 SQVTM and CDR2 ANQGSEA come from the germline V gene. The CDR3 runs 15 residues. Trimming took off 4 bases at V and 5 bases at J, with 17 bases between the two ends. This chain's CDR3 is CSVGVLQGSNEKLFF. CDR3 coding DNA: TGCAGCGTTGGAGTCTTACAGGGATCGAATGAAAAACTGTTTTTT.